A single sample gave rise to the 17 T cell receptor beta chains below, sequenced in a study of cytomegalovirus exposure and HLA in healthy donors. Researchers ran the PCR with 60 Vbeta and 13 Jbeta primers. Only in-frame clones appear in the TCRdb table, and some are missing; sequencing was by immunoSEQ multiplex PCR. The table has 150,000 to 250,000 clones, 79% seen once; the top ten hold roughly 1.5%. Sequenced material: PBMCs. These receptors were obtained from a girl under 18 in good health and CMV-seropositive.

J is TRBJ2-2 and V is TRBV5-1; a possible D gene is TRBD2 (6 bases). Trimming removed 6 bases at V and 4 bases at J, with 16 bases between. This CDR3 has 15 amino acids. Germline loops: CDR1 SGHRS, CDR2 YFSETQ. CDR3 coding DNA: TGCGCCAGCACCGGGACTCCGGACGTCACCGGGGAGCTGTTTTTT. It is translated as CASTGTPDVTGELFF. The full variable domain, with the rest looked up from reference TRBV5-1 and TRBJ2-2, is KAGVTQTPRYLIKTRGQQVTLSCSPISGHRSVSWYQQTPGQGLQFLFEYFSETQRNKGNFPGRFSGRQFSNSRSEMNVSTLELGDSALYLCASTGTPDVTGELFFGEGSRLTVL.

The CDR3 reads CASSLLENEQFF. Written as DNA, the CDR3 is TGTGCCAGCAGCTTGCTTGAGAATGAGCAGTTCTTC. This sequence joins TRBV5-6 and TRBJ2-1; D not resolved. Germline CDR1 SGHDT, CDR2 YYEEEE. The CDR3 sequence is 12 residues long. V dropped 1 base and J dropped 7 bases, with 6 bases sitting between them.

The chain joins TRBV11-3 to TRBJ2-1; 8 nucleotides line up with TRBD2. CDR1 is SGHNT, CDR2 YENEEA, per germline. V lost 4 bases, J lost 6 bases, and 14 bases stayed unmatched. The CDR3 spans 17 residues. The CDR3 protein is CASSSYAGGAIVNEQFF. In DNA form, the CDR3 reads TGTGCCAGCAGCTCCTACGCCGGGGGGGCCATAGTCAATGAGCAGTTCTTC. The full variable domain, in which reference TRBV11-3 and TRBJ2-1 provide the parts outside the CDR3, is EAGVVQSPRYKIIEKKQPVAFWCNPISGHNTLYWYLQNLGQGPELLIRYENEEAVDDSQLPKDRFSAERLKGVDSTLKIQPAELGDSAVYLCASSSYAGGAIVNEQFFGPGTRLTVL.

The CDR3 sequence: CATSGDRGHYNEQFF. The CDR3 DNA follows: TGTGCCACCTCGGGCGACAGGGGGCACTACAATGAGCAGTTCTTC. The chain uses TRBV6-1 and TRBJ2-1; 10 bases agree with TRBD1. CDR1 is MNHNS, CDR2 SASEGT, per germline. This CDR3 is built from 15 residues. Losses at the gene ends were 10 bases for V and 3 bases for J; bases not matched to a gene: 9.

V is TRBV5-4 and J is TRBJ2-5; a weak D match, TRBD1 (5 bases). The V gene's germline CDR1 is SGHNT and CDR2 YYREEE (reference sequence). The V end lost 0 bases, the J end lost 5 bases, and 14 bases lay between the germline ends. This CDR3 has 15 residues. The DNA for the CDR3 is TGTGCCAGCAGCTTGGCCGTAGGGGCGGTCGAGACCCAGTACTTC. Encoded protein: CASSLAVGAVETQYF.

The chain employs TRBV19 and TRBJ2-3; 9 bases are shared with TRBD2. V was clipped by 6 bases and J by 4 bases; unmatched bases: 8. This CDR3 has 15 residues. Germline loops: CDR1 LNHDA, CDR2 SQIVND (reference sequence). CDR3 residues: CASRGGGAWSDTQYF. Written as DNA, the CDR3 is TGTGCCAGTAGAGGCGGGGGGGCCTGGTCAGATACGCAGTATTTT.

The CDR3, as DNA: TGTGCCAGCAGTTCCCCCGGCGGGAGTGAGCAGTTCTTC. It specifies CASSSPGGSEQFF. The chain carries TRBV25-1 and TRBJ2-1; 7 bases map to TRBD2. CDR3 length equals 13 residues. Trimming at V came to 5 bases and at J to 9 bases, leaving 7 bases not matched to a gene. From germline, CDR1 is MGHDK and CDR2 SYGVNS.

The chain employs TRBV2 and TRBJ1-5, with TRBD1 as a possible D gene (5 bases). Germline CDR1 is SNHLY and CDR2 is FYNNEI. This CDR3 spans 14 amino acids. Trimming pared 4 bases from V and 5 bases from J, leaving 12 bases between. In DNA form, the CDR3 reads TGTGCCAGCAGTGGGGGGGGTCCATATCAGCCCCAGCATTTT. Translated, it gives CASSGGGPYQPQHF. Drawing the rest from reference TRBV2 and TRBJ1-5, the complete variable domain is EPEVTQTPSHQVTQMGQEVILRCVPISNHLYFYWYRQILGQKVEFLVSFYNNEISEKSEIFDDQFSVERPDGSNFTLKIRSTKLEDSAMYFCASSGGGPYQPQHFGDGTRLSIL.

This sequence joins TRBV10-2 and TRBJ1-2; tentatively, D is TRBD1 (6 bases). The ends were cut back, 6 bases at V and 1 base at J, with 15 bases in the middle. Germline V gives CDR1 WSHSY, CDR2 SAAADI. This CDR3 is 15 amino acids long. Here the CDR3 DNA reads TGCGCCAGCAGGGATGGACAGACTTTTAACTATGGCTACACCTTC. This gives the protein CASRDGQTFNYGYTF.

CDR3 sequence (DNA): TGTGCCAGCAGTCACACACCGGACGGGGAAGAGACCCAGTACTTC. Translated, it gives CASSHTPDGEETQYF. The rearrangement links TRBV2 to TRBJ2-5; TRBD2 is a possible D gene (5 bases). Trimming cost V 5 bases and J 3 bases, with 16 bases left between them. Germline V CDR1 and CDR2: SNHLY, FYNNEI. This CDR3 region has 15 residues.

The genes are TRBV7-2 and TRBJ2-7; unclear D gene. Germline assignment: CDR1 SGHTA and CDR2 FQGNSA. Trimming took off 5 bases at V and 5 bases at J, with 7 bases between the two ends. The CDR3 has 11 amino acids. CDR3 nucleotides: TGTGCCAGCAGCCTTTATAACGAGCAGTACTTC. This translates into CASSLYNEQYF.

The gene calls are TRBV6-1 and TRBJ2-2; weak D call: TRBD2 (5 bases). Germline CDR1 is MNHNS and CDR2 is SASEGT. The V gene lost 2 bases and the J gene lost 1 base, with 8 bases spanning the gap. This CDR3 has 15 residues. The DNA of the CDR3 is TGTGCCAGCAGTGAACCTGGGAGGAACACCGGGGAGCTGTTTTTT. This translates into CASSEPGRNTGELFF.

This clone was seen only a few times. V is TRBV2 and J is TRBJ1-4; TRBD1 agrees at 8 bases. The ends lost 6 bases at V and 7 bases at J; junction bases unmatched: 10. In germline, CDR1 is SNHLY, CDR2 FYNNEI. The CDR3 sequence is 15 residues long. CDR3 loop: CASRAQGALSEKLFF. The CDR3 DNA sequence: TGTGCCAGCAGAGCTCAGGGGGCGCTGAGTGAAAAACTGTTTTTT.

V and J are TRBV6-5 and TRBJ2-1; weak D call: TRBD1 (8 bases). Germline loops: CDR1 MNHEY, CDR2 SVGAGI. CDR3 size: 14 residues. The V end was cut by 5 bases, the J end by 8 bases, with 16 bases between. The CDR3 region has the DNA TGTGCCAGCAGTCCAACAGGGGGGGGCGATGAGCAGTTCTTC. The encoded protein is CASSPTGGGDEQFF.

Only one count was recorded for this clone. The chain employs TRBV30 and TRBJ1-1, with no clear D. The CDR3 sequence is 10 residues long. Per germline, CDR1 GTSNPN and CDR2 SVGIG (reference sequence). The germline V and J ends were trimmed by 1 base and 11 bases, with 8 bases remaining between them. CDR3: CAWSGQYAFF. The CDR3 nucleotides read TGTGCCTGGAGTGGTCAGTATGCTTTCTTT.

This clone was counted a single time. The J gene is TRBJ1-1, the V gene TRBV7-2; D gene uncertain. The CDR3 has 15 amino acids. Germline V gives CDR1 SGHTA, CDR2 FQGNSA. V lost 5 bases and J 4 bases, leaving 17 bases between the germline ends. The CDR3 nucleotides are TGTGCCAGCAGCCCCACCCCGGGATTGGGCACTGAAGCTTTCTTT. Translating it yields CASSPTPGLGTEAFF.

In this sample, this clone turned up once. This chain joins TRBV5-1 and TRBJ2-6; no reliable D call. Germline V lookup: CDR1 SGHRS, CDR2 YFSETQ. The CDR3 length is 15 residues. V was clipped by 6 bases and J by 3 bases, with 13 bases between them. CDR3 residues: CASTSSASGANVLTF. The CDR3 DNA reads TGCGCCAGCACATCATCTGCCAGTGGGGCCAACGTCCTGACTTTC.